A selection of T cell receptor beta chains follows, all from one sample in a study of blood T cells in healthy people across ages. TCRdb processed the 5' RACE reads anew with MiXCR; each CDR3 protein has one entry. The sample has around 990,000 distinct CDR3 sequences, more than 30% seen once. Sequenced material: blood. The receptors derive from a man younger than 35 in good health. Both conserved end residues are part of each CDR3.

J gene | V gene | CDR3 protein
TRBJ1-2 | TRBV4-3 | CASSQQTEETRGYTF
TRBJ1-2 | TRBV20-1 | CSAKQAQGAGGYTF
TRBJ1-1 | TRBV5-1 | CASSQARDRANTEAFF
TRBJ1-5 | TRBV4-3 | CASSQDIAGAFGNQPQHF
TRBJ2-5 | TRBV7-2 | CASSRGGFKETQYF
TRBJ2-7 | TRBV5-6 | CASSSLLMGDRVYEQYF
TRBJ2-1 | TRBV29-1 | CSVEDRDSYNNEQFF
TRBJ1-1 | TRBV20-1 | CSARDRSGGNTEAFF
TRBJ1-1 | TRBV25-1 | CASNPGENTEAFF
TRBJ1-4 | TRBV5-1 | CASSMTDTNEKLFF
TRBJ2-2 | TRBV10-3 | CAIGTSGGADTGELFF
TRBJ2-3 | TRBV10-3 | CAIGKSGASTDTQYF
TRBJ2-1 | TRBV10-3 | CAISESPGGRDEQFF
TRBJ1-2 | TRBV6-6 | CASSYSGGANYGYTF
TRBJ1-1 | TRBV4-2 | CASSQEYYEAFF
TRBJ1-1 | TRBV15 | CATSRPGQGDSTEAFF
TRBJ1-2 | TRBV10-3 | CAISERGNNYGYTF